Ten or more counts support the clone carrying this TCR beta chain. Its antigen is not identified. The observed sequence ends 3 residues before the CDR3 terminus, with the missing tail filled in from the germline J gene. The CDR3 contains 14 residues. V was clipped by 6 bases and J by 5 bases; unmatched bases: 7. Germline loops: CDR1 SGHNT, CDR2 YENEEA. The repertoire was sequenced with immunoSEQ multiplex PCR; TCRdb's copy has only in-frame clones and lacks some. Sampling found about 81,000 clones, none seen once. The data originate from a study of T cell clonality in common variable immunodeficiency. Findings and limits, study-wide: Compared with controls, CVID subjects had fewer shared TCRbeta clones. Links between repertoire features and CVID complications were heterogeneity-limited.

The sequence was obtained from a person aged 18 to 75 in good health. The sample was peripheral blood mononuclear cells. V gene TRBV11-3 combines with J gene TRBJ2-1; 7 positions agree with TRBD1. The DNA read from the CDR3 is TGTGCCAGCAGAAACAGGGGAAAGAACAATGAG. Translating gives CASRNRGKNNE. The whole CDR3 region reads CASRNRGKNNEQFF.